These 15 T cell receptor beta chains share one sample of origin, sequenced in a study of T cell repertoires in cytomegalovirus infection. TCRdb re-called the reads with MiXCR, one entry per CDR3 protein. The sample holds over 200,000 distinct CDR3 sequences; around 13% are singletons and the top ten take roughly 8.9%. The material sequenced was PBMCs. The receptors originated from a human donor in good health (CMV status not recorded). Some clones in this sample may be carry-over from other donors' samples.

Regarding this clonotype: A much larger clone lies one base from this, so it may be a read error. The chain carries TRBV10-3 and TRBJ1-4; the D is unclear. The V gene's germline CDR1 is ENHRY and CDR2 SYGVKD. This CDR3 comprises 13 residues. The V end lost 10 bases, the J end lost 7 bases, and 16 bases lay between the germline ends. The CDR3 here is CATSQGRGEKLFF. The CDR3 DNA reads TGTGCCACCAGCCAAGGTAGAGGTGAAAAACTGTTTTTT.

This clonotype was seen a few times. The chain has TRBV15 and TRBJ2-5, with D unresolved. The CDR3 runs to 15 residues. Germline CDR1 is LNHNV and CDR2 is YYDKDF (reference sequence). V was trimmed by 5 bases and J by 2 bases, leaving 15 bases between them. In DNA, the CDR3 is TGTGCCACCAGCGCCATGTCCTTGATTCAAGAGACCCAGTACTTC. Translated: CATSAMSLIQETQYF.

J is TRBJ1-1 and V is TRBV29-1, with 8 bases fitting TRBD1. CDR1 and CDR2 from the germline V gene are SQVTM and ANQGSEA. The CDR3 sequence is 8 residues long. J gave up 13 bases and V 7 bases, and 2 bases lay outside the gene matches. CDR3 residues: CSAGQGFF. In DNA, the CDR3 is TGCAGCGCAGGACAGGGTTTCTTT.

This clonotype was recorded a few times. The genes are TRBV20-1 and TRBJ2-5, with a weak D call TRBD2 (6 bases). CDR1 and CDR2 (germline): DFQATT, SNEGSKA (reference sequence). This CDR3 is 12 amino acids long. V gave up 7 bases and J gave up 4 bases, with 13 bases separating them. CDR3 in DNA: TGCAGTGTAAAGGGAGGAGGAGAGACCCAGTACTTC. Translating gives CSVKGGGETQYF.

This clonotype was seen repeatedly, ten times or more. The chain joins TRBV7-9 to TRBJ2-3; the D is unclear. Germline lookup yields CDR1 SEHNR and CDR2 FQNEAQ (reference sequence). V gave up 0 bases and J gave up 6 bases, with 10 bases separating them. The CDR3 length is 14 residues. The chain's CDR3 is CASSLALSRDTQYF. The CDR3 region has the DNA TGTGCCAGCAGCTTAGCCCTATCCCGGGATACGCAGTATTTT. The variable domain in full, with the rest retrieved from reference TRBV7-9 and TRBJ2-3, is DTGVSQNPRHKITKRGQNVTFRCDPISEHNRLYWYRQTLGQGPEFLTYFQNEAQLEKSRLLSDRFSAERPKGSFSTLEIQRTEQGDSAMYLCASSLALSRDTQYFGPGTRLTVL.

The V call is TRBV4-1, the J call TRBJ1-4; D perhaps matches TRBD1 (6 bases). Looked up from germline, CDR1 is MGHRA and CDR2 is YSYEKL. This CDR3 has 17 residues. Trimming took off 2 bases at V and 8 bases at J, with 21 bases between the two ends. Here the CDR3 reads CASSQNPLAGAGEKLFF. The CDR3 bases are TGCGCCAGCAGCCAAAATCCGTTGGCGGGGGCAGGGGAAAAACTGTTTTTT.

This clonotype has a count of ten or more. V gene TRBV7-2 combines with J gene TRBJ1-2, with 7 bases that match TRBD1. The CDR3 runs to 15 residues. CDR1 and CDR2 (germline): SGHTA, FQGNSA. Trimming cost V 1 base and J 4 bases; bases outside gene matches: 6. The CDR3 coding sequence is TGTGCCAGCAGCTTAGAACCCGGGACAGCCTATGGCTACACCTTC. Its protein is CASSLEPGTAYGYTF.

Comment on this clonotype: This may be a read error: a much more frequent sequence differs by one nucleotide. The chain couples TRBV10-3 to TRBJ1-1; weak D call: TRBD1 (5 bases). Germline CDR1 ENHRY, CDR2 SYGVKD. CDR3 length: 12 residues. The CDR3 nucleotides read TGTGCCATCCGTGACTCCGGGACCCCAGCTTTCTTT. This sequence encodes CAIRDSGTPAFF.

This clonotype was recorded at least ten times. V usage is TRBV6-1 and J usage is TRBJ1-1; D unclear. Deletions cut 4 bases from V and 0 bases from J, with 18 bases between. CDR1 and CDR2 (germline): MNHNS, SASEGT. There are 17 residues in the CDR3. CDR3 nucleotide sequence: TGTGCCAGCAGTGCTCTGGCCTTAGGATATCTGAACACTGAAGCTTTCTTT. This translates into CASSALALGYLNTEAFF.

This clonotype turned up a few times. This chain joins TRBV4-1 and TRBJ2-1, with 15 bases fitting TRBD2. V dropped 2 bases and J dropped 3; count of bases not matched to a gene: 8. Germline CDR1 is MGHRA and CDR2 is YSYEKL. The CDR3 is made up of 19 amino acids. CDR3 nucleotide sequence: TGCGCCAGCAGCCAATTGGGACTAGCGGGAGGAAATCACTACAATGAGCAGTTCTTC. Its translation is CASSQLGLAGGNHYNEQFF.

The chain couples TRBV7-6 to TRBJ1-1; D gene ambiguous. The length of the CDR3 is 15 residues. The germline V and J ends were trimmed by 1 base and 0 bases, with 9 bases remaining between them. CDR1 and CDR2 from the germline V gene are SGHVS and FNYEAQ. CDR3 residues: CASSLGEGMNTEAFF. CDR3 nucleotides: TGTGCCAGCAGCTTAGGCGAGGGTATGAACACTGAAGCTTTCTTT.

The table lists this clonotype with a few counts. The gene calls are TRBV5-6 and TRBJ1-2; weak D call: TRBD1 (5 bases). V gave up 3 bases and J gave up 1 base, with 7 bases separating them. There are 13 residues in the CDR3. Germline V gene lookup returns CDR1 SGHDT and CDR2 YYEEEE. The CDR3 spells CASSSTDNYGYTF. The CDR3 nucleotides read TGTGCCAGCAGCTCGACAGATAACTATGGCTACACCTTC.

In DNA form, the CDR3 reads TGTGCCAGCCGTCGTATCGGCCTGGCAGATACGCAGTATTTT. Translated: CASRRIGLADTQYF. The chain combines TRBV27 with TRBJ2-3; D is unresolved. The germline CDR1 and CDR2 sequences are MNHEY and SMNVEV (reference sequence). Trimming removed 8 bases at V and 4 bases at J, with 16 bases between. CDR3 length: 14 amino acids.

The sample holds many counts of this clonotype. V gene TRBV2 combines with J gene TRBJ1-5, with D hard to call. V lost 6 bases and J lost 2, with 17 bases in between. The CDR3 length is 16 residues. Germline V gene lookup returns CDR1 SNHLY and CDR2 FYNNEI. The chain's CDR3 is CASSRTGFEGNQPQHF. The CDR3 nucleotides read TGTGCCAGCAGCCGGACGGGATTTGAGGGCAATCAGCCCCAGCATTTT.

This clonotype has a count of ten or more. V and J are TRBV7-9 and TRBJ2-7, with 7 bases identical to TRBD1. CDR1 is SEHNR and CDR2 is FQNEAQ in the germline V gene (reference sequence). This CDR3 spans 14 amino acids. V lost 5 bases to trimming and J lost 2 bases; unmatched junction nucleotides: 6. The CDR3 coding sequence is TGTGCCAGCAGCCTGGGACAGCGACCCTACGAGCAGTACTTC. Translated: CASSLGQRPYEQYF. The full variable domain, rest sourced from reference TRBV7-9 and TRBJ2-7, is DTGVSQNPRHKITKRGQNVTFRCDPISEHNRLYWYRQTLGQGPEFLTYFQNEAQLEKSRLLSDRFSAERPKGSFSTLEIQRTEQGDSAMYLCASSLGQRPYEQYFGPGTRLTVT.